The entry that follows covers one TCR beta chain sequence. This specimen comes from a study of cytomegalovirus exposure and HLA in healthy donors. PCR employed 60 Vbeta and 13 Jbeta primers. Profiling relied on immunoSEQ multiplex PCR, and the TCRdb table lists in-frame clones only, not all of them. The top ten clones hold 2% to 2.5% of a sample with over 45,000 clones, roughly four fifths of them seen once. The CDR3 consists of 17 residues. Germline-derived CDR1 and CDR2 are ENHRY and SYGVKD. V was trimmed by 6 bases and J by 0 bases, leaving 18 bases between them. The receptor was derived from a boy aged 5-17 years in good health and CMV-seropositive. Sequences were obtained from PBMCs. The genes are TRBV10-3 and TRBJ1-5, with D maybe TRBD1 (6 bases). The CDR3: CAIRTLTGNFSNQPQHF. DNA of the CDR3: TGTGCCATCAGGACCCTAACAGGGAACTTTAGCAATCAGCCCCAGCATTTT.